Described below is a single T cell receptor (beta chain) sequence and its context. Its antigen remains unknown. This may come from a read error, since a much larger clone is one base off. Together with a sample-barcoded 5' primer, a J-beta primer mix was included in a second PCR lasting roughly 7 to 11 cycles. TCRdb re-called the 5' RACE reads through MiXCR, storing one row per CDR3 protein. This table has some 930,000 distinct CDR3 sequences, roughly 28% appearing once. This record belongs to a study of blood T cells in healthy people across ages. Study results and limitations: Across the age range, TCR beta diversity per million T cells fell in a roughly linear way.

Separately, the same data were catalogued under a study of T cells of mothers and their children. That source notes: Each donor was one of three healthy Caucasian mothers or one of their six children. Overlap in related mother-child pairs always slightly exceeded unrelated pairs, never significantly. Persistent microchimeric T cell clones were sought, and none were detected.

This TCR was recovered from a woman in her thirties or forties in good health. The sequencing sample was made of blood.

This CDR3 is CSGGGGQGINSEQFF. The CDR3 DNA follows: TGCAGCGGTGGGGGGGGACAGGGTATAAACAGTGAGCAGTTCTTC. The chain links TRBV29-1 to TRBJ2-1; 9 nucleotides agree with TRBD1. J gave up 9 bases and V 7 bases, and 16 bases lay outside the gene matches. Germline V gives CDR1 SQVTM, CDR2 ANQGSEA. The CDR3 contains 15 residues.